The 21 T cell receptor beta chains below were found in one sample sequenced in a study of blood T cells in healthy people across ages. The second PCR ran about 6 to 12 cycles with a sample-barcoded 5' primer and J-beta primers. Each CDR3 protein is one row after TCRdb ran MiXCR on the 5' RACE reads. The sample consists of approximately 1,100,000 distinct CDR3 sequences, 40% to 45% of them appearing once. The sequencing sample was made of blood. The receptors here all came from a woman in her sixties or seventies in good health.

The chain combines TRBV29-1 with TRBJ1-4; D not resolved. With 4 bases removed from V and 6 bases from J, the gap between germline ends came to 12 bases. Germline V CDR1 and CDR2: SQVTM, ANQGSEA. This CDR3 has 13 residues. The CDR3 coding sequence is TGCAGCGTTGTGGCAGGTCTTTATGAAAAACTGTTTTTT. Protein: CSVVAGLYEKLFF.

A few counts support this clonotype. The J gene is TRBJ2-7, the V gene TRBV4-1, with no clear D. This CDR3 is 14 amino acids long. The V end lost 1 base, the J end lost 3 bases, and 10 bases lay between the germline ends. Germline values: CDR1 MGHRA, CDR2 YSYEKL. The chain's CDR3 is CASSQVGKLYEQYF. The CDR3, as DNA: TGCGCCAGCAGCCAAGTTGGCAAGCTCTACGAGCAGTACTTC.

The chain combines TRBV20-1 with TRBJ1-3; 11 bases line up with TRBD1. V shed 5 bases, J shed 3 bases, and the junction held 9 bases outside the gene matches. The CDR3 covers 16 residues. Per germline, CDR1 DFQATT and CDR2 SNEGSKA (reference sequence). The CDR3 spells CSAYHVGTGGGNTIYF. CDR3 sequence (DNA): TGCAGTGCTTATCACGTCGGGACAGGGGGTGGAAACACCATATATTTT.

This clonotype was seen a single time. The CDR3 sequence: CASSYGSIENTEAFF. The CDR3 bases are TGTGCCAGCAGTTATGGGTCAATTGAGAACACTGAAGCTTTCTTT. The chain has TRBV6-5 and TRBJ1-1, with D uncertain. V lost 3 bases and J 1 base, leaving 12 bases between the germline ends. The CDR3 is 15 residues long. Germline V gene lookup returns CDR1 MNHEY and CDR2 SVGAGI.

The CDR3 nucleotides are TGTGCCAGCAGCCAACACGGACTAGCGCTAGCCAAAAACATTCAGTACTTC. It specifies CASSQHGLALAKNIQYF. The chain links TRBV14 to TRBJ2-4; TRBD2 aligns across 9 bases. Germline CDR1 SGHDN, CDR2 FVKESK. This CDR3 spans 17 amino acids. J gave up 0 bases and V 2 bases, and 5 bases lay outside the gene matches.

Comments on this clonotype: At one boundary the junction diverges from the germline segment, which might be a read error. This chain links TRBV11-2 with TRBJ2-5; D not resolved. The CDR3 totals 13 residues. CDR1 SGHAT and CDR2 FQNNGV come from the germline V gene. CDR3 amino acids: CASSVDWMNEQYF. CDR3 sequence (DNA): TGTGCCAGCAGCGTAGATTGGATGAATGAGCAGTACTTC.

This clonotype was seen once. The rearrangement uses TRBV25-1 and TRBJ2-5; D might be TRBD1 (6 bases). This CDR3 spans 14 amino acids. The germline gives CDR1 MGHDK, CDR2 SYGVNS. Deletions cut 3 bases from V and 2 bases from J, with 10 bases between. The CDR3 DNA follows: TGTGCCAGCAGTGAGAACAGGGAACAAGAGACCCAGTACTTC. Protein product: CASSENREQETQYF. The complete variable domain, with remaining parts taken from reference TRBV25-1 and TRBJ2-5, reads EADIYQTPRYLVIGTGKKITLECSQTMGHDKMYWYQQDPGMELHLIHYSYGVNSTEKGDLSSESTVSRIRTEHFPLTLESARPSHTSQYLCASSENREQETQYFGPGTRLLVL.

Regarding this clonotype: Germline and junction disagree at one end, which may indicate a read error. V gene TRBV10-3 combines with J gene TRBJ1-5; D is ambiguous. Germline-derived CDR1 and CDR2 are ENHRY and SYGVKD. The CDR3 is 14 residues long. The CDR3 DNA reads TGTGCCATCAGTGAAGCGGATAGCGATCAGCCCCAGCATTTT. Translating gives CAISEADSDQPQHF.

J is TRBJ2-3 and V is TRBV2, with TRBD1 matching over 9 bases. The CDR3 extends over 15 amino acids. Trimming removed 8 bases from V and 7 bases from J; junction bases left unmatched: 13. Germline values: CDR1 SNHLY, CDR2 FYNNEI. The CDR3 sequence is CASSEETGGLNTQYF. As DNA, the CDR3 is TGTGCCAGCTCCGAAGAGACAGGGGGTTTGAATACGCAGTATTTT.

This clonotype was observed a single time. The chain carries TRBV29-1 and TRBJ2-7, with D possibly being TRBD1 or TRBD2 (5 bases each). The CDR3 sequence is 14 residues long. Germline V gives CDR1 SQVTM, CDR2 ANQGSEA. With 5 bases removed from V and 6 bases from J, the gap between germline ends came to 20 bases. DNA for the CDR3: TGCAGCGTTACCCCGGGACCGGGAACGTCCGAGCAGTACTTC. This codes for CSVTPGPGTSEQYF.

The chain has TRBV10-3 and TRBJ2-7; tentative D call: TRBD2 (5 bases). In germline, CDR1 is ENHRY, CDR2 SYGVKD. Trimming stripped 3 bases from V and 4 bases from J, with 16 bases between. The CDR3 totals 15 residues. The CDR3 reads CAISDPGNSPYEQYF. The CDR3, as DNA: TGTGCCATCAGTGACCCGGGAAACTCACCGTACGAGCAGTACTTC.

The CDR3 coding sequence is TGTGCCAGCAGCCAGGGGCGGGGACCCTCCTACGAGCAGTACTTC. It codes for CASSQGRGPSYEQYF. The chain carries TRBV7-2 and TRBJ2-7; TRBD1 or TRBD2 may be the D gene (6 bases each). Germline values: CDR1 SGHTA, CDR2 FQGNSA. Between the trimmed V and J ends, which lost 5 bases and 0 bases, there was a span of 14 bases. The CDR3 spans 15 residues.

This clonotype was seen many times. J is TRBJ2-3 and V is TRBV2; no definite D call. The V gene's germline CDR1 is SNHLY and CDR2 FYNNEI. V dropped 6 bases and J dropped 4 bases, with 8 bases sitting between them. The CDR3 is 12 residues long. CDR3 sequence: CASSSGSDTQYF. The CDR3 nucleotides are TGTGCCAGCAGCTCCGGATCAGATACGCAGTATTTT.

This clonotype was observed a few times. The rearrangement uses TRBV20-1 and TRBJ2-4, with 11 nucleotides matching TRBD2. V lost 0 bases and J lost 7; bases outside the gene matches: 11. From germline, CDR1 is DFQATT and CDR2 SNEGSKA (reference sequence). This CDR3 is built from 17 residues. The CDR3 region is CSARDQIAGGPWNIQYF. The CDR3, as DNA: TGCAGTGCTAGAGATCAGATAGCGGGAGGGCCATGGAACATTCAGTACTTC.

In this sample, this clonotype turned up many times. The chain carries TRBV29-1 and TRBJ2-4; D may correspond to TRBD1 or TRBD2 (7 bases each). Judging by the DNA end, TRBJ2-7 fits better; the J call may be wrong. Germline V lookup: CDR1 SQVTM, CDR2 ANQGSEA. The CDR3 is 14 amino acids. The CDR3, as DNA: TGCAGCGTTGGGTTTCTACAGGGGAGGGGCGAGCAGTACTTC. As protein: CSVGFLQGRGEQYF.

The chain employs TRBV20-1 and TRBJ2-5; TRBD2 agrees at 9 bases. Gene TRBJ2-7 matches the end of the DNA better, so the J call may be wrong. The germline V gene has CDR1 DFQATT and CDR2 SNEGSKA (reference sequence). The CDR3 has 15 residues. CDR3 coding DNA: TGCAGTGCTAGAGATGGAGCCGCGGGGGGGGTCGAGCAGTACTTC. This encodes CSARDGAAGGVEQYF.

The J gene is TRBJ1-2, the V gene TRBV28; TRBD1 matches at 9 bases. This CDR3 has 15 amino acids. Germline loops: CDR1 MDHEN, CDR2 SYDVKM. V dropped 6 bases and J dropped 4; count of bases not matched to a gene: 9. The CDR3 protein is CASSKQGAKLYGYTF. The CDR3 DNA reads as TGTGCCAGCAGCAAACAGGGGGCGAAACTCTATGGCTACACCTTC.

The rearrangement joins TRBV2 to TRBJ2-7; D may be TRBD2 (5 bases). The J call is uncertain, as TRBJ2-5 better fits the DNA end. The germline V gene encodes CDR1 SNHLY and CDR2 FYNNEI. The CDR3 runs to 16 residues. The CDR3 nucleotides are TGTGCCACCCTTGGGGAGTCCAGGAGTAATAAAGAGACCCAGTACTTC. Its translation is CATLGESRSNKETQYF.

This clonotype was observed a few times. As DNA, the CDR3 is TGTGCCAGCAGCAAAGCCGGGGGGGAAAAAGCAAATCAGCCCCAGCATTTT. This encodes CASSKAGGEKANQPQHF. The chain carries TRBV21-1 and TRBJ1-5. TRBV21-1 is reported as a pseudogene. The CDR3 has 17 residues.

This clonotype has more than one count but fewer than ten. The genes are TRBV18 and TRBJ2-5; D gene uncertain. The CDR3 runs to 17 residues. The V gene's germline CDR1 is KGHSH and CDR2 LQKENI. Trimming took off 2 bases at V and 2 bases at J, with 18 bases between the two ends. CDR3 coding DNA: TGTGCCAGCTCACCAACACTAAGCCTAGGGCGGCAAGAGACCCAGTACTTC. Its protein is CASSPTLSLGRQETQYF.

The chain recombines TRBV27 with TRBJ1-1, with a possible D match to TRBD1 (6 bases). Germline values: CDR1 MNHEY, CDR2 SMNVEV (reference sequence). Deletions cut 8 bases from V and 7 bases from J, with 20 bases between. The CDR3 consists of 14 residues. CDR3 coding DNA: TGTGCCAGCTACCTCAGGGGATTGGTTGGTGAAGCTTTCTTT. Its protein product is CASYLRGLVGEAFF.